The 22 T cell receptor beta chains presented below share a single source sample, sequenced in a study of response to subunit inactivated influenza vaccine. TCRdb re-called the RT-PCR reads with MiXCR, one entry per CDR3 protein. The sample lists hundreds of thousands of distinct CDR3 sequences; around 15% were seen once. Material: PBMCs from blood, obtained around 15 days before vaccination. The receptors come from a man aged 45 to 65 who received an inactivated influenza vaccine.

This clonotype was observed a few times. The chain couples TRBV5-1 to TRBJ2-1; D is uncertain. Trimming stripped 1 base from V and 8 bases from J, with 16 bases between. The length of the CDR3 is 15 residues. Germline loops: CDR1 SGHRS, CDR2 YFSETQ. This CDR3 is CASSLKSGPGYEQFF. The CDR3, as DNA: TGCGCCAGCAGCTTGAAGTCGGGCCCGGGCTATGAGCAGTTCTTC. Full variable domain (outside the CDR3, taken from reference TRBV5-1 and TRBJ2-1): KAGVTQTPRYLIKTRGQQVTLSCSPISGHRSVSWYQQTPGQGLQFLFEYFSETQRNKGNFPGRFSGRQFSNSRSEMNVSTLELGDSALYLCASSLKSGPGYEQFFGPGTRLTVL.

This chain uses TRBV20-1 with TRBJ2-7; no clear D. The germline CDR1 and CDR2 sequences are DFQATT and SNEGSKA (reference sequence). The V and J ends lost 0 bases and 3 bases respectively, with 9 bases between them. The CDR3 sequence is 13 residues long. CDR3 protein: CSARDPGIYEQYF. CDR3 DNA: TGCAGTGCTAGAGATCCGGGTATCTACGAGCAGTACTTC.

The V and J genes are TRBV12-3 or TRBV12-4 and TRBJ2-2; D is unresolved. This CDR3 contains 16 residues. The V and J ends lost 3 bases and 2 bases respectively, with 13 bases between them. CDR3 sequence reads: CASSFYRLFNTGELFF. The CDR3 region has the DNA TGTGCCAGCAGTTTTTACAGATTATTCAACACCGGGGAGCTGTTTTTT.

This clonotype has just a few counts. The genes are TRBV18 and TRBJ2-7; D may be TRBD1 (6 bases). The germline gives CDR1 KGHSH, CDR2 LQKENI. Trimming pared 5 bases from V and 2 bases from J, leaving 13 bases between. The CDR3 loop spans 14 amino acids. CDR3 DNA sequence: TGTGCCAGCTCAATTTTACAGGGTCCCTACGAGCAGTACTTC. The encoded protein is CASSILQGPYEQYF.

The table lists this clonotype with a few counts. The rearrangement links TRBV5-6 to TRBJ2-7; perhaps TRBD1 as D (5 bases). This CDR3 contains 14 residues. Germline-derived CDR1 and CDR2 are SGHDT and YYEEEE. Trimming took 2 bases from V and 0 from J, leaving 9 bases between them. The chain's CDR3 is CASSLGRASYEQYF. The DNA of the CDR3 is TGTGCCAGCAGCTTAGGCAGGGCCTCCTACGAGCAGTACTTC.

This clonotype appeared many times. This sequence joins TRBV7-2 and TRBJ2-3, with D possibly being TRBD2 (6 bases). The length of the CDR3 is 15 residues. V was cut by 1 base and J by 4 bases, with 12 bases left in between. From germline, CDR1 is SGHTA and CDR2 FQGNSA. The CDR3 is CASSLVAGTPDTQYF. In DNA, the CDR3 is TGTGCCAGCAGCTTAGTTGCGGGGACCCCAGATACGCAGTATTTT.

A note on this clonotype: The germline gene is not matched at one end of the junction; a read error may be the cause. V gene TRBV28 combines with J gene TRBJ1-1, with a possible D match to TRBD1 (5 bases). The CDR3 runs to 11 residues. Germline V lookup: CDR1 MDHEN, CDR2 SYDVKM. CDR3 in amino acids: CASSLQLGLNF. CDR3 coding DNA: TGTGCCAGCAGTTTACAATTGGGACTGAACTTT.

Many counts were recorded for this clonotype. J is TRBJ1-2 and V is TRBV6-1, with D unresolved. Germline V lookup: CDR1 MNHNS, CDR2 SASEGT. V was clipped by 0 bases and J by 4 bases, with 6 bases between them. The CDR3 sequence is 13 residues long. CDR3 coding DNA: TGTGCCAGCAGTGAAGCACAGATCTATGGCTACACCTTC. Protein product: CASSEAQIYGYTF.

This clonotype was counted only a few times. The chain uses TRBV7-2 and TRBJ2-7; 10 positions match TRBD2. Germline V gene data show CDR1 as SGHTA and CDR2 as FQGNSA. This CDR3 has 15 residues. The V gene end was trimmed by 5 bases and the J gene end by 6 bases; junction bases not matched to a gene: 10. CDR3: CASSLSSGTSAEQYF. CDR3 coding DNA: TGTGCCAGCAGCCTTTCGTCCGGGACTAGCGCCGAGCAGTACTTC.

This clonotype was counted many times. CDR3: CASSFGWTSNTEAFF. The CDR3 DNA follows: TGCGCCAGCAGCTTTGGTTGGACAAGTAACACTGAAGCTTTCTTT. The rearrangement uses TRBV5-1 and TRBJ1-1; D is perhaps TRBD1 (5 bases). V was shortened by 2 bases and J by 2 bases, with 13 bases between the two germline ends. The CDR3 consists of 15 residues. Germline V gene lookup returns CDR1 SGHRS and CDR2 YFSETQ.

The V gene is TRBV5-1, the J gene TRBJ2-6; TRBD1 matches at 10 bases. V lost 4 bases and J lost 0; bases outside the gene matches: 7. This CDR3 contains 18 residues. Germline V gene sequence: CDR1 SGHRS, CDR2 YFSETQ. CDR3 residues: CASSLRTGGSSGANVLTF. CDR3 in DNA: TGCGCCAGCAGCCTACGGACAGGGGGGAGCTCTGGGGCCAACGTCCTGACTTTC.

The sample holds many counts of this clonotype. This sequence joins TRBV5-1 and TRBJ2-1; 8 bases map to TRBD1. After removal of 2 bases from V and 5 bases from J, the junction contained 3 bases not matched to a gene. Germline V gene data show CDR1 as SGHRS and CDR2 as YFSETQ. CDR3 size: 14 residues. The CDR3 sequence: CASSLDRGNNEQFF. CDR3 in DNA: TGCGCCAGCAGCTTAGACAGGGGTAACAATGAGCAGTTCTTC.

This clonotype has only a few counts. The gene calls are TRBV12-3 or TRBV12-4 and TRBJ2-7; 8 bases map to TRBD1. After removal of 1 base from V and 12 bases from J, the junction contained 8 bases not matched to a gene. The CDR3 runs 13 residues. CDR3 nucleotide sequence: TGTGCCAGCAGTTTAGGATCCGGGGGACAGGCGTACTTC. It is translated as CASSLGSGGQAYF.

This clonotype came up many times. V is TRBV12-3 or TRBV12-4 and J is TRBJ1-6; D is possibly TRBD1 (6 bases). CDR3 size: 13 residues. Trimming took off 6 bases at V and 9 bases at J, with 12 bases between the two ends. Written as DNA, the CDR3 is TGTGCCAGCAGCCGGGGGGCCGGTTCACCCCTCCACTTT. The encoded protein is CASSRGAGSPLHF.

V is TRBV7-2 and J is TRBJ1-1; D ambiguous. Germline V gene lookup returns CDR1 SGHTA and CDR2 FQGNSA. The CDR3 is 15 amino acids. Trimming left V 1 base short and J 2 bases short, with 11 bases between. The CDR3 DNA is TGTGCCAGCAGCTTAGAGCTGGGCTCTAACACTGAAGCTTTCTTT. Translation gives CASSLELGSNTEAFF. The whole variable domain, filled in from reference TRBV7-2 and TRBJ1-1, reads GAGVSQSPSNKVTEKGKDVELRCDPISGHTALYWYRQSLGQGLEFLIYFQGNSAPDKSGLPSDRFSAERTGGSVSTLTIQRTQQEDSAVYLCASSLELGSNTEAFFGQGTRLTVV.

V usage is TRBV30 and J usage is TRBJ1-4; D possibly corresponds to TRBD1 (5 bases). Trimming stripped 3 bases from V and 7 bases from J, with 15 bases between. CDR1 and CDR2 from the germline V gene are GTSNPN and SVGIG (reference sequence). The CDR3 covers 14 residues. CDR3 sequence (DNA): TGTGCCTGGAGCGGACCGGGACTTCTTGAAAAACTGTTTTTT. The encoded protein is CAWSGPGLLEKLFF.

The chain employs TRBV7-2 and TRBJ2-7, with D perhaps TRBD2 (5 bases). V gave up 4 bases and J gave up 6 bases, with 13 bases separating them. The CDR3 is 13 residues long. Per germline, CDR1 SGHTA and CDR2 FQGNSA. The DNA of the CDR3 is TGTGCCAGCAGCTCCGATCTGCGGGTCGAGCAGTACTTC. Amino acid sequence: CASSSDLRVEQYF.

The chain is built from TRBV6-5 and TRBJ2-2; 10 nucleotides line up with TRBD1. In germline, CDR1 is MNHEY, CDR2 SVGAGI. Trimming removed 3 bases from V and 4 bases from J; junction bases left unmatched: 2. The CDR3 is made up of 15 amino acids. The CDR3 loop is CASSYGTGVTGELFF. In DNA form, the CDR3 reads TGTGCCAGCAGTTATGGGACAGGGGTCACCGGGGAGCTGTTTTTT.

This clonotype came up many times. V and J are TRBV27 and TRBJ2-1; a possible D gene is TRBD1 (5 bases). Germline V lookup: CDR1 MNHEY, CDR2 SMNVEV (reference sequence). Trimming stripped 5 bases from V and 3 bases from J, with 17 bases between. CDR3 size: 16 residues. Written as DNA, the CDR3 is TGTGCCAGCAGTAATATCCCTCCAGGGTACTACAATGAGCAGTTCTTC. This sequence encodes CASSNIPPGYYNEQFF.

V is TRBV28 and J is TRBJ1-1; 8 bases map to TRBD1. The CDR3 spans 16 residues. The germline V gene encodes CDR1 MDHEN and CDR2 SYDVKM. V lost 6 bases and J lost 6; bases outside the gene matches: 15. The CDR3 here is CASRFPGTGSKAEAFF. The CDR3, as DNA: TGTGCCAGCAGGTTCCCCGGGACAGGCTCTAAGGCTGAAGCTTTCTTT.

This chain links TRBV2 with TRBJ2-3; TRBD2 aligns across 7 bases. With V trimmed by 0 bases and J by 6 bases, 12 bases remained unmatched. This CDR3 comprises 17 residues. Germline V gene data show CDR1 as SNHLY and CDR2 as FYNNEI. The CDR3 DNA follows: TGTGCCAGCAGTGAAGCGAGACCGGGAGGAGGGTTGGATACGCAGTATTTT. Its protein is CASSEARPGGGLDTQYF.

This clonotype was detected a few times. This chain links TRBV5-1 with TRBJ2-7; 13 positions match TRBD2. The ends lost 0 bases at V and 2 bases at J; junction bases unmatched: 5. The CDR3 is 17 residues long. Germline loops: CDR1 SGHRS, CDR2 YFSETQ. CDR3 nucleotide sequence: TGCGCCAGCAGCTTGGACGGACTAGCGGGGGCCGCCTACGAGCAGTACTTC. Its protein product is CASSLDGLAGAAYEQYF. Supplemented by reference TRBV5-1 and TRBJ2-7, the full variable domain reads KAGVTQTPRYLIKTRGQQVTLSCSPISGHRSVSWYQQTPGQGLQFLFEYFSETQRNKGNFPGRFSGRQFSNSRSEMNVSTLELGDSALYLCASSLDGLAGAAYEQYFGPGTRLTVT.